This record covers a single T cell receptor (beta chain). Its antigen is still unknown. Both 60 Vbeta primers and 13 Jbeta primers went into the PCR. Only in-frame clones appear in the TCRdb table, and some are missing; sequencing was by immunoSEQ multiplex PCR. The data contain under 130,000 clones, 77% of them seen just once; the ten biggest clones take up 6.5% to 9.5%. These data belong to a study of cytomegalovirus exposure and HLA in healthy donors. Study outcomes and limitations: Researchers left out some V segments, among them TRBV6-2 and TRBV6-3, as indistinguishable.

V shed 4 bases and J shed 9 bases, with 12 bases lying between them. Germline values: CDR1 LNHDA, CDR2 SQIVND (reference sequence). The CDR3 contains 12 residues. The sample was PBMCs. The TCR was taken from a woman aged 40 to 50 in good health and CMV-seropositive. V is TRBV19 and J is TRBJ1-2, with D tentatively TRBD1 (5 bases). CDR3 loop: CASSTRDSSYTF. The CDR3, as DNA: TGTGCCAGTAGTACGAGAGACAGCAGCTACACCTTC.